The clone carrying this T cell receptor (beta chain) was seen a handful of times. As yet, its antigen is unknown. This specimen comes from a study of response to subunit inactivated influenza vaccine. General study points: The authors proposed limited new T cell recruitment per seasonal influenza vaccination.

This CDR3 spans 14 amino acids. After removal of 6 bases from V and 1 base from J, the junction contained 8 bases not matched to a gene. Germline V gene data show CDR1 as DFQATT and CDR2 as SNEGSKA (reference sequence). Using its own MiXCR run on the RT-PCR reads, TCRdb lists one record per CDR3 protein. The profile shows more than 450,000 distinct CDR3 sequences, 7.5% to 8.5% of them singletons. The V and J genes are TRBV20-1 and TRBJ2-7, with 8 bases aligning to TRBD2. The source was PBMCs from blood, collected less than 30 months after vaccination. This clonotype was obtained from a man between 50 and 75 years old who received an inactivated influenza vaccine. Written as DNA, the CDR3 is TGCAGTGCAATCCTAGCGGGTACTTCCTACGAGCAGTACTTC. Translating it yields CSAILAGTSYEQYF.